This TCR beta chain stems from a study of T cell clonotyping in hematopoietic cell transplantation. Background on the study: Cytoreduction preceded collection of pretransplant recipient samples. Findings of the study overall: Broader posttransplant TCR repertoire diversity was predicted by graft donor and pretransplant recipient Inverse Simpson Index values.

Produced via immunoSEQ multiplex PCR; TCRdb's table is partial and in-frame only. The repertoire holds about 50,000 clones, with over 75% as singletons. Described time point: recipient sample about 28 days before transplant, after cytoreduction. This CDR3 contains 12 residues. The germline CDR1 and CDR2 sequences are MDHEN and SYDVKM. V was pared by 4 bases and J by 12 bases, with 15 bases between. Concerning this clone: No antigen is known for it.

The TCR sequence derives from a man aged 55-75 years with biphenotypic leukemia. Some clones in this sample may be carry-over from other donors' samples. V gene TRBV28 combines with J gene TRBJ1-2; D remains ambiguous. This specimen consisted of peripheral blood mononuclear cells, obtained before stem cell transplant. CDR3 region: CASSSTPQGNTF. The CDR3 nucleotides read TGTGCCAGCAGTTCAACTCCGCAAGGGAACACCTTC.